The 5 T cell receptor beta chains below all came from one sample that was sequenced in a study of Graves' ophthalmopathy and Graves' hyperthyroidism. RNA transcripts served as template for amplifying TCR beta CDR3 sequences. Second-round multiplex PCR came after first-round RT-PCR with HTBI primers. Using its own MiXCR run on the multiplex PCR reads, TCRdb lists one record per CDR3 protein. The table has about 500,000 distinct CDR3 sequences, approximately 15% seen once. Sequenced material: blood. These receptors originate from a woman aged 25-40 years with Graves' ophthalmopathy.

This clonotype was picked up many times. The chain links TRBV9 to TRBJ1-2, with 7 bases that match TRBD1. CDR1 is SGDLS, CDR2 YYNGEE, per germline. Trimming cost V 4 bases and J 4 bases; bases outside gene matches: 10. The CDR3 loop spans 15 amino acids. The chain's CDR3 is CASSSRGTDFYGYTF. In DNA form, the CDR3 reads TGTGCCAGCAGCTCCCGTGGGACAGACTTCTATGGCTACACCTTC.

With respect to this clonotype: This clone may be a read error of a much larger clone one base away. The CDR3 DNA reads as TGTGCCAGCAGGGGGACAGGGAAAGTCTACGAGCAGTACTTC. Translating gives CASRGTGKVYEQYF. The chain is built from TRBV6-2 or TRBV6-3 and TRBJ2-7, with TRBD1 matching 9 bases. Germline V CDR1 and CDR2: MNHEY, SVGEGT. The CDR3 spans 14 residues. V trimming: 6 bases; J trimming: 3 bases; junction bases outside the gene matches: 6.

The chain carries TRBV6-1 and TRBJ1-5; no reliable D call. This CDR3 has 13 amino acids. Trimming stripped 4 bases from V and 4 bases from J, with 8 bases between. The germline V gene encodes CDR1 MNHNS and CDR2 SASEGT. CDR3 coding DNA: TGTGCCAGCAGTGGACGGACTAATCAGCCCCAGCATTTT. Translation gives CASSGRTNQPQHF.

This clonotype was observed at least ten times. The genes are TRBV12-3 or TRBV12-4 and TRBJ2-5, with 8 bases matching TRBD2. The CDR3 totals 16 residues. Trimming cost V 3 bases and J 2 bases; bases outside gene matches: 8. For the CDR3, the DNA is TGTGCCAGCAGTTTGACGGCGGGAGGAGGGCAAGAGACCCAGTACTTC. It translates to CASSLTAGGGQETQYF.

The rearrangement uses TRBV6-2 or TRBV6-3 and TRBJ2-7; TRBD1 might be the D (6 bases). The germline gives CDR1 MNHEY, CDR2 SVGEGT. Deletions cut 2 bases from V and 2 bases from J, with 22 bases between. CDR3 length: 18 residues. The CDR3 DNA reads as TGTGCCAGCAGTTACCCGAACGATGGGGGCGAGGGTGCCTACGAGCAGTACTTC. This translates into CASSYPNDGGEGAYEQYF.